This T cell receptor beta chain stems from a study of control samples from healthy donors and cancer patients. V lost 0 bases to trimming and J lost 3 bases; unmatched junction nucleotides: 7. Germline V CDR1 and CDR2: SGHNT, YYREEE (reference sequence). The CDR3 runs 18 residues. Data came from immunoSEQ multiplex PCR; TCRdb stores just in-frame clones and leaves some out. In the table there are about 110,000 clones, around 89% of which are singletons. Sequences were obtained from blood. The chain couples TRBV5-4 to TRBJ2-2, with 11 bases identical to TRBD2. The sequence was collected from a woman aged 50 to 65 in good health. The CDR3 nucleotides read TGTGCCAGCAGCTTGGCCTGGGCTAGCGGGGGGTACACCGGGGAGCTGTTTTTT. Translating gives CASSLAWASGGYTGELFF.